This T cell receptor beta chain was retrieved from a study of blood T cell repertoires in COVID-19. Across the study: The samples span acute and convalescent COVID-19 from the United States, Italy and Spain.

The assay was immunoSEQ multiplex PCR, and TCRdb's table has in-frame clones only and misses some. The sample lists around 80,000 clones, 65% to 85% seen once, with 4.8% in the top ten. With 3 bases removed from V and 3 bases from J, the gap between germline ends came to 12 bases. CDR3 size: 15 residues. Germline V CDR1 and CDR2: LNHDA, SQIVND (reference sequence). The clonotype originates from a woman aged 80 or over with active or convalescent COVID-19. This chain uses TRBV19 with TRBJ1-5, with a possible D match to TRBD1 (6 bases). Sequenced input: peripheral blood. The CDR3 sequence is CASSIYRDYNQPQHF. In nucleotides, the CDR3 is TGTGCCAGTAGTATTTACAGGGACTACAATCAGCCCCAGCATTTT.